One and the same sample provided the 27 T cell receptor beta chains below, sequenced in a study of cytomegalovirus exposure and HLA in healthy donors. The PCR contained 60 Vbeta and 13 Jbeta primers. Clones were sequenced by immunoSEQ multiplex PCR, and TCRdb holds only the in-frame ones, with some missing. The repertoire holds under 150,000 clones, with roughly 72% as singletons. Sequencing was carried out using PBMCs. These receptors came from a man in his forties or fifties in good health and CMV-seronegative.

This clone came up a few times. The V call is TRBV5-4, the J call TRBJ2-1; D call uncertain. Germline CDR1 SGHNT, CDR2 YYREEE (reference sequence). CDR3 size: 16 residues. Deletions cut 4 bases from V and 1 base from J, with 15 bases between. CDR3 amino acids: CASSTQLTGSYNEQFF. In DNA form, the CDR3 reads TGTGCCAGCAGCACGCAACTCACTGGTTCCTACAATGAGCAGTTCTTC. Variable domain in full (rest from reference TRBV5-4 and TRBJ2-1): ETGVTQSPTHLIKTRGQQVTLRCSSQSGHNTVSWYQQALGQGPQFIFQYYREEENGRGNFPPRFSGLQFPNYSSELNVNALELDDSALYLCASSTQLTGSYNEQFFGPGTRLTVL.

This chain joins TRBV27 and TRBJ1-2; D possibly corresponds to TRBD1 (6 bases). Germline CDR1 MNHEY, CDR2 SMNVEV (reference sequence). V was cut by 6 bases and J by 4 bases, with 18 bases left in between. This CDR3 is 15 amino acids long. The CDR3 DNA reads as TGTGCCAGCAGGTGGAATCGACAGGAAGGCTATGGCTACACCTTC. It encodes CASRWNRQEGYGYTF.

This clone was found once. The V gene is TRBV28, the J gene TRBJ1-5; perhaps TRBD1 as D (6 bases). This CDR3 is 17 amino acids long. The V end was cut by 5 bases, the J end by 9 bases, with 26 bases between. Germline V gene sequence: CDR1 MDHEN, CDR2 SYDVKM. The CDR3 DNA sequence: TGTGCCAGCAGTCCTCCGTCACCCGGACAGCGGAAGGGGCCCCAGCATTTT. This gives the protein CASSPPSPGQRKGPQHF.

This clone was seen a single time. The chain couples TRBV15 to TRBJ2-1; maybe TRBD2 (6 bases). Deletions cut 0 bases from V and 3 bases from J, with 18 bases between. CDR1 is LNHNV, CDR2 YYDKDF, per germline (reference sequence). The length of the CDR3 is 18 residues. DNA of the CDR3: TGTGCCACCAGCAGAGATCGAAGCCGACTAGGTGGCTACAATGAGCAGTTCTTC. Translated, it gives CATSRDRSRLGGYNEQFF.

The genes are TRBV7-9 and TRBJ1-4; D is unresolved. V was shortened by 5 bases and J by 0 bases, with 4 bases between the two germline ends. The CDR3 length is 13 residues. Germline-derived CDR1 and CDR2 are SEHNR and FQNEAQ (reference sequence). The CDR3 loop is CASSTSTNEKLFF. The CDR3 DNA is TGTGCCAGCAGCACTTCAACTAATGAAAAACTGTTTTTT.

The chain is built from TRBV7-6 and TRBJ2-7; D is perhaps TRBD1 (5 bases). Germline lookup yields CDR1 SGHVS and CDR2 FNYEAQ. The CDR3 spans 14 residues. V was clipped by 6 bases and J by 6 bases, with 18 bases between them. CDR3 sequence (DNA): TGTGCCAGCAGTTCCCCCAGGGTCGGCGGCGAGCAGTACTTC. As protein: CASSSPRVGGEQYF.

A few counts support this clone. The V and J genes are TRBV5-4 and TRBJ1-1; the D gene is possibly TRBD1 (6 bases). Deletions cut 4 bases from V and 4 bases from J, with 14 bases between. The CDR3 spans 14 residues. Germline V gene lookup returns CDR1 SGHNT and CDR2 YYREEE (reference sequence). The CDR3 is CASSRGGGSTEAFF. The CDR3, as DNA: TGTGCCAGCAGCCGCGGGGGGGGCAGCACTGAAGCTTTCTTT.

The chain carries TRBV6-5 and TRBJ2-5; D gene unclear. CDR3 length: 15 residues. V was clipped by 2 bases and J by 5 bases, with 15 bases between them. CDR1 and CDR2 (germline): MNHEY, SVGAGI. CDR3 protein: CASSYRGGIGETQYF. The CDR3 region has the DNA TGTGCCAGCAGTTACCGTGGCGGTATTGGGGAGACCCAGTACTTC.

This sequence joins TRBV6-1 and TRBJ2-1; 10 nucleotides agree with TRBD2. V shed 2 bases, J shed 6 bases, and the junction held 4 bases outside the gene matches. The CDR3 totals 15 residues. Germline V gene sequence: CDR1 MNHNS, CDR2 SASEGT. The CDR3 loop is CASSEWTSGLNEQFF. CDR3 bases: TGTGCCAGCAGTGAATGGACTAGCGGACTCAATGAGCAGTTCTTC.

The chain employs TRBV28 and TRBJ2-7, with D tentatively TRBD2 (7 bases). The germline V gene encodes CDR1 MDHEN and CDR2 SYDVKM. Trimming stripped 1 base from V and 0 bases from J, with 13 bases between. The CDR3 is made up of 16 amino acids. For the CDR3, the DNA is TGTGCCAGCAGTTTATTAATCGGGGGGCACTCCTACGAGCAGTACTTC. Protein: CASSLLIGGHSYEQYF. The full variable domain, its missing parts supplied by reference TRBV28 and TRBJ2-7, is DVKVTQSSRYLVKRTGEKVFLECVQDMDHENMFWYRQDPGLGLRLIYFSYDVKMKEKGDIPEGYSVSREKKERFSLILESASTNQTSMYLCASSLLIGGHSYEQYFGPGTRLTVT.

The CDR3 spells CASSRRTGNPNTEAFF. The CDR3 DNA sequence: TGCGCCAGCAGCCGCCGAACAGGAAACCCGAACACTGAAGCTTTCTTT. The V gene is TRBV4-1, the J gene TRBJ1-1; tentatively, D is TRBD1 (5 bases). Trimming removed 4 bases at V and 1 base at J, with 16 bases between. CDR1 and CDR2 from the germline V gene are MGHRA and YSYEKL. The CDR3 extends over 16 amino acids.

The rearrangement uses TRBV5-1 and TRBJ1-4, with TRBD1 matching over 7 bases. CDR1 and CDR2 (germline): SGHRS, YFSETQ. There are 14 residues in the CDR3. V was clipped by 4 bases and J by 8 bases; unmatched bases: 8. CDR3 DNA: TGCGCCAGCAGCGTAGGGGGCGGCGAAGAAAAACTGTTTTTT. It codes for CASSVGGGEEKLFF.

Written as DNA, the CDR3 is TGTGCCAGCAGCTTGGGGAGCGGGGGGGCGGAAGAGACCCAGTACTTC. It yields the protein CASSLGSGGAEETQYF. The V call is TRBV5-4, the J call TRBJ2-5; 10 bases agree with TRBD2. J was trimmed by 3 bases and V by 0 bases; bases with no gene match: 5. The germline gives CDR1 SGHNT, CDR2 YYREEE (reference sequence). The CDR3 consists of 16 residues.

The CDR3 sequence is CASSFGSRETQYF. The CDR3 DNA is TGTGCCAGCAGCTTCGGGTCACGAGAGACCCAGTACTTC. This rearrangement joins TRBV7-3 to TRBJ2-5, with D unresolved. The germline V and J ends were trimmed by 3 bases and 4 bases, with 9 bases remaining between them. CDR1 is SGHTA and CDR2 is FQGTGA in the germline V gene. The CDR3 totals 13 residues.

The V gene is TRBV2, the J gene TRBJ2-7, with D possibly being TRBD1 (6 bases). V shed 7 bases and J shed 3 bases, with 10 bases lying between them. This CDR3 region has 12 residues. Germline V gene data show CDR1 as SNHLY and CDR2 as FYNNEI. In nucleotides, the CDR3 is TGTGCCAGCAACTTCAGGGGCTACGAGCAGTACTTC. Translated: CASNFRGYEQYF.

This clone has only a few counts. The chain links TRBV9 to TRBJ2-1; 10 positions match TRBD1. The CDR3 covers 18 residues. V shed 3 bases and J 1 base; nucleotides not matched to a gene: 10. Per germline, CDR1 SGDLS and CDR2 YYNGEE. CDR3: CASSERQGAKLSYNEQFF. CDR3 nucleotides: TGTGCCAGCAGCGAACGACAGGGGGCGAAACTTTCCTACAATGAGCAGTTCTTC.

V and J are TRBV5-6 and TRBJ2-3; 9 nucleotides agree with TRBD2. The CDR3 extends over 14 amino acids. V lost 1 base and J lost 6; bases outside the gene matches: 3. Germline CDR1 reads SGHDT; CDR2 reads YYEEEE. The CDR3 loop reads CASSLIAGVDTQYF. Written as DNA, the CDR3 is TGTGCCAGCAGCTTGATAGCGGGAGTTGATACGCAGTATTTT.

The chain couples TRBV7-9 to TRBJ1-1; no clear D. V lost 2 bases and J 4 bases, leaving 14 bases between the germline ends. The CDR3 contains 15 residues. Looked up from germline, CDR1 is SEHNR and CDR2 is FQNEAQ (reference sequence). Here the CDR3 reads CASSLYVQVVTEAFF. The CDR3 nucleotides are TGTGCCAGCAGCTTATATGTCCAGGTGGTCACTGAAGCTTTCTTT.

The chain has TRBV7-2 and TRBJ2-1; D is perhaps TRBD2 (6 bases). V gave up 4 bases and J gave up 0 bases, with 10 bases separating them. The CDR3 sequence is 15 residues long. Per germline, CDR1 SGHTA and CDR2 FQGNSA. CDR3 in amino acids: CASSSSGASYNEQFF. Here the CDR3 DNA reads TGTGCCAGCAGCTCTTCGGGAGCCTCCTACAATGAGCAGTTCTTC.

J is TRBJ1-2 and V is TRBV5-1, with 8 bases matching TRBD1. The germline CDR1 and CDR2 sequences are SGHRS and YFSETQ. V shed 4 bases and J 4 bases; nucleotides not matched to a gene: 15. The CDR3 contains 17 residues. CDR3: CASSRSTTGATFYGYTF. CDR3 DNA: TGCGCCAGCAGCCGATCCACGACAGGGGCCACCTTCTATGGCTACACCTTC.

V usage is TRBV28 and J usage is TRBJ2-3, with D possibly being TRBD1 (6 bases). Deletions cut 3 bases from V and 0 bases from J, with 13 bases between. This CDR3 comprises 16 residues. CDR1 is MDHEN and CDR2 is SYDVKM in the germline V gene. CDR3 sequence (DNA): TGTGCCAGCAGTTTGGCGACAGGCGCTAGCACAGATACGCAGTATTTT. It encodes CASSLATGASTDTQYF.

This rearrangement joins TRBV28 to TRBJ2-4; 7 nucleotides line up with TRBD2. Trimming cost V 3 bases and J 0 bases; bases outside gene matches: 2. CDR1 MDHEN and CDR2 SYDVKM come from the germline V gene. The CDR3 runs to 15 residues. DNA for the CDR3: TGTGCCAGCAGTTTCGGGGGGATAGCCAAAAACATTCAGTACTTC. It encodes CASSFGGIAKNIQYF.

This clone is a singleton in its sample. The chain joins TRBV28 to TRBJ2-3; TRBD2 agrees at 9 bases. Germline CDR1 MDHEN, CDR2 SYDVKM. The J segment lost 3 bases and the V segment lost 10 bases, leaving 11 bases of the junction unmatched. The CDR3 consists of 15 residues. CDR3 region: CANSISGRRTDTQYF. CDR3 DNA sequence: TGTGCCAACTCTATTAGCGGGAGAAGGACAGATACGCAGTATTTT.

This rearrangement joins TRBV16 to TRBJ2-7; TRBD1 matches at 7 bases. The V gene end was trimmed by 2 bases and the J gene end by 3 bases; junction bases not matched to a gene: 1. The CDR3 sequence is 13 residues long. Germline-derived CDR1 and CDR2 are KGHSY and FQNENV. The CDR3 reads CASSQTGVYEQYF. The CDR3 DNA is TGTGCCAGCAGCCAAACAGGGGTCTACGAGCAGTACTTC.

Of note for this clone: One junction end disagrees with the germline gene, perhaps due to a read error. The chain employs TRBV6-1 and TRBJ2-3; 8 bases agree with TRBD2. This CDR3 has 12 amino acids. Germline values: CDR1 MNHNS, CDR2 SASEGT. The CDR3 bases are TGTGCCAGCAGTGAAGTAGGACTAGCTTTGGATTTT. It yields the protein CASSEVGLALDF.

V gene TRBV11-2 combines with J gene TRBJ1-1; possibly TRBD1 for D (5 bases). V was clipped by 5 bases and J by 0 bases, with 13 bases between them. CDR1 and CDR2 (germline): SGHAT, FQNNGV. The CDR3 consists of 15 residues. In DNA, the CDR3 is TGTGCCAGCAGCCCTAGACAGCTCATGAACACTGAAGCTTTCTTT. Amino acids: CASSPRQLMNTEAFF.

This chain uses TRBV11-2 with TRBJ2-7; 9 bases match TRBD1. Germline V gene lookup returns CDR1 SGHAT and CDR2 FQNNGV. The CDR3 runs 14 residues. V dropped 1 base and J dropped 4; count of bases not matched to a gene: 2. The CDR3 DNA sequence: TGTGCCAGCAGCTTAGGCGACAGGGGGTACGAGCAGTACTTC. Translation: CASSLGDRGYEQYF. Looking up the rest from reference TRBV11-2 and TRBJ2-7 gives the full variable domain: EAGVAQSPRYKIIEKRQSVAFWCNPISGHATLYWYQQILGQGPKLLIQFQNNGVVDDSQLPKDRFSAERLKGVDSTLKIQPAKLEDSAVYLCASSLGDRGYEQYFGPGTRLTVT.